These T cell receptor beta chains were read from a single sample in a study of blood T cell repertoires in COVID-19. Profiled with immunoSEQ multiplex PCR; TCRdb holds only in-frame clones, not every one. Among a few hundred thousand clones listed, 90% were seen once. Sequenced input: peripheral blood. The receptor set was obtained from a woman aged 55-70 years with COVID-19, enrolled during active disease. Each CDR3 is given with its conserved first and last residue. A D gene is named only where the DNA matches it firmly. Clone sizes are given selectively: once, few, many, or a class where the clone is expanded.

clone size	J gene	V gene	D gene	CDR3 DNA	CDR3 protein
few	TRBJ1-4	TRBV27	NA	TGTGCCAGCAGTTTATCATCTTATCGACAGCCACATAATGAAAAACTGTTTTTT	CASSLSSYRQPHNEKLFF
NA	TRBJ1-1	TRBV7-3	NA	TGTGCCAGCAGTCCTACCATGAACACTGAAGCTTTCTTT	CASSPTMNTEAFF
once	TRBJ1-2	TRBV7-9	NA	TGTGCCAGCAGCTTAGCCCAGGGGAGTAACTATGGCTACACCTTC	CASSLAQGSNYGYTF
once	TRBJ1-2	TRBV5-1	NA	TGCGCCAGCAGCTTGGGGGGGCAGATGTATGGCTACACCTTC	CASSLGGQMYGYTF
NA	TRBJ1-2	TRBV6-5	NA	TGTGCCAGCAAAATAAGTGCCAGGGACTATGGCTACACCTTC	CASKISARDYGYTF
NA	TRBJ2-7	TRBV4-1	TRBD1	TGCGCCAGCAGCCAAGTGTGGGACAGAGACTACGAGCAGTACTTC	CASSQVWDRDYEQYF
NA	TRBJ2-2	TRBV2	TRBD2	TGTGCCAGCAGCGGGGGGATCACGAACACCGGGGAGCTGTTTTTT	CASSGGITNTGELFF
NA	TRBJ1-1	TRBV5-1	NA	TGCGCCAGCAGCACAAGACAAGGTAACACTGAAGCTTTCTTT	CASSTRQGNTEAFF
NA	TRBJ1-3	TRBV7-2	NA	TGTGCCAGCAGCCTACAGGGTGCCCCTGGAAACACCATATATTTT	CASSLQGAPGNTIYF
NA	TRBJ2-1	TRBV24-1	NA	TGTGCCACCAGTGATCCACAGGTAAACGAGCAGTTCTTC	CATSDPQVNEQFF
NA	TRBJ1-4	TRBV7-2	TRBD1	TGTGCCAGCAGCCCAGCAACCGGGACAGGGGCTGAAAAACTGTTTTTT	CASSPATGTGAEKLFF
many	TRBJ1-4	TRBV18	NA	TGTGCCAGCTCGGAGGGAACAACTAATGAAAAACTGTTTTTT	CASSEGTTNEKLFF
NA	TRBJ1-1	TRBV30	TRBD1	TGTGCCTGGAGAGCTGGACAGGGGGTAACTGAAGCTTTCTTT	CAWRAGQGVTEAFF
NA	TRBJ1-1	TRBV7-9	NA	TGTGCCAGCAGCCGCGGGACCGCGAACACTGAAGCTTTCTTT	CASSRGTANTEAFF
NA	TRBJ1-3	TRBV4-1	NA	TGCGCCAGCAGCCAAGATCTTCGGGGGTACTCTGGAAACACCATATATTTT	CASSQDLRGYSGNTIYF
NA	TRBJ2-7	TRBV7-6	TRBD2	TGTGCCAGCAGCTTAAGCGGGGCGCCCTACGAGCAGTACTTC	CASSLSGAPYEQYF
NA	TRBJ2-2	TRBV6-2/TRBV6-3	NA	TGTGCCAGCAGTTACGTTGTGGGAGAGGGCACCGGGGAGCTGTTTTTT	CASSYVVGEGTGELFF
NA	TRBJ1-1	TRBV4-3	TRBD1	TGCGCCAGCAGCCAATCCGGGACAGTGGGACGATATGGAGCTTTCTTT	CASSQSGTVGRYGAFF
NA	TRBJ2-1	TRBV6-2/TRBV6-3	TRBD2	TGTGCCAGCAGTTCGGGGGGTGAGCAGTTCTTC	CASSSGGEQFF
NA	TRBJ1-4	TRBV3-1/TRBV3-2	NA	TGTGCCAGCAGCGAGGTGAGGGTCGATGAAAAACTGTTTTTT	CASSEVRVDEKLFF
NA	TRBJ2-2	TRBV7-2	NA	TGTGCCAGCAGCTTAGGCCAGGGGAGCACCGGGGAGCTGTTTTTT	CASSLGQGSTGELFF
NA	TRBJ2-2	TRBV7-9	NA	TGTGCCAGCAGCTTATCGGGATTAAGACTCAACCCGGGGGAGCTGTTTTTT	CASSLSGLRLNPGELFF
NA	TRBJ1-3	TRBV10-2	NA	TGCGCCAGCAGTGAGCAGAACCCAATCTCTGGAAACACCATATATTTT	CASSEQNPISGNTIYF
few	TRBJ2-5	TRBV5-1	TRBD1	TGCGCCAGCAGCATGGGACAGCTCAATGGGGAGACCCAGTACTTC	CASSMGQLNGETQYF
NA	TRBJ1-1	TRBV19	NA	TGTGCCAGTAACACCGTGAGGGGGTTGAACACTGAAGCTTTCTTT	CASNTVRGLNTEAFF
once	TRBJ1-5	TRBV19	NA	TGTGCCAGTAGGAGCTCCTTGGGCTGGGATCAGCCCCAGCATTTT	CASRSSLGWDQPQHF
NA	TRBJ1-1	TRBV6-5	NA	TGTGCCAGCAGTCCAGGGTCTCGTTGGAACACTGAAGCTTTCTTT	CASSPGSRWNTEAFF
NA	TRBJ1-1	TRBV19	NA	TGTGCCAGTAGACTACCAGGGGCGGACACTGAAGCTTTCTTT	CASRLPGADTEAFF
once	TRBJ2-7	TRBV5-4	TRBD1	TGTGCCAGCAGCTGGGGGACAGGCCTGATCTCCTACGAGCAGTACTTC	CASSWGTGLISYEQYF
NA	TRBJ1-5	TRBV15	NA	TGTGCCACCAGCAGCCTGGGGGGGTTAAGCAATCAGCCCCAGCATTTT	CATSSLGGLSNQPQHF
once	TRBJ2-7	TRBV5-1	TRBD1	TGCGCCAGCAGCCCAGGCCCGGGACAGGGGGCGGTTGAGCAGTACTTC	CASSPGPGQGAVEQYF
NA	TRBJ2-3	TRBV4-3	NA	TGCGCCAGCAGCCAAGGGACACCTAGCACAGATACGCAGTATTTT	CASSQGTPSTDTQYF
once	TRBJ1-2	TRBV7-8	TRBD1	TGTGCCAGCAGCCAAGAAGGGACAGACCTTAACTATGGCTACACCTTC	CASSQEGTDLNYGYTF
NA	TRBJ2-7	TRBV6-5	TRBD1	TGTGCCAGCACCCTACCCGGACAGGGTGGGTACGAGCAGTACTTC	CASTLPGQGGYEQYF
NA	TRBJ1-1	TRBV20-1	NA	TGCAGTGCTTGGCTGAACACTGAAGCTTTCTTT	CSAWLNTEAFF
few	TRBJ1-1	TRBV20-1	NA	TGCAGTGCTAGTCAACAGGTGAACACTGAAGCTTTCTTT	CSASQQVNTEAFF
NA	TRBJ2-3	TRBV6-5	TRBD1	TGTGCGACAGGGTGGGTAACTAGCACAGATACGCAGTATTTT	CATGWVTSTDTQYF
NA	TRBJ1-1	TRBV7-8	TRBD1	TGTGCCAGCAGCTTAGGACAGGGGAACACTGAAGCTTTCTTT	CASSLGQGNTEAFF
NA	TRBJ1-2	TRBV2	NA	TGTGCCAGCAGCGACACGCGCTTCTATGGCTACACCTTC	CASSDTRFYGYTF
NA	TRBJ1-2	TRBV18	TRBD1	TGTGCCAGCTCGCGGGACAGGGGATTTGGCTATGGCTACACCTTC	CASSRDRGFGYGYTF
few	TRBJ1-5	TRBV6-5	NA	TGTGCCAGCCAGGTATCAGATTATAGCAATCAGCCCCAGCATTTT	CASQVSDYSNQPQHF
NA	TRBJ1-1	TRBV10-3	NA	TGTGCCATCAGTAGGGCCAGCGGGAACACTGAAGCTTTCTTT	CAISRASGNTEAFF
NA	TRBJ1-2	TRBV19	NA	TGTGCCAGTAGTACAACCCCGGGACTAGGTGGCTACACCTTC	CASSTTPGLGGYTF
once	TRBJ1-1	TRBV30	NA	TGTGCCTGGAGTGTCGCACACCACCTTGGAGCTTTCTTT	CAWSVAHHLGAFF
NA	TRBJ1-2	TRBV6-2/TRBV6-3	NA	TGTGCCAGCAGCCAGGGACACTTGCTCTATGGCTACACCTTC	CASSQGHLLYGYTF
NA	TRBJ2-3	TRBV5-4	TRBD2	TGTGCCAGCAGCTTGGACCTGGGCTTAGCGGGAGGGACGCAGTATTTT	CASSLDLGLAGGTQYF
NA	TRBJ2-7	TRBV5-6	NA	TGTGCCAGCAGCTTGGCAGCGATCTACGAGCAGTACTTC	CASSLAAIYEQYF
NA	TRBJ2-5	TRBV19	NA	TGTGCCAGCGGGGATCCTAGTTTGGGCGAGACCCAGTACTTC	CASGDPSLGETQYF
few	TRBJ2-7	TRBV5-1	NA	TGCGCCAGCAGCTTGGGTCAGGGTGGGGAGCAGTACTTC	CASSLGQGGEQYF
NA	TRBJ2-1	TRBV18	TRBD1	TGTGCCAGCTCACCCCGGGACAGGGTTTCCAATGAGCAGTTCTTC	CASSPRDRVSNEQFF
NA	TRBJ1-2	TRBV7-2	TRBD1	TGTGCCAGCAGCTTAGAAGGGGGCGTAAAAAATGGCTACACCTTC	CASSLEGGVKNGYTF